The 8 T cell receptor beta chains in this list originate from one sample, sequenced in a study of molecular identifiers for immune sequencing clone quantification. From the PCR reads, TCRdb called clonotypes with MiXCR, one entry per CDR3 protein. There are around 460,000 distinct CDR3 sequences in the sample; about 25% occur only once, and around 0.79% lies in the top ten. Input material: naive CD8+ T cells from blood, with Jurkat cell RNA spiked in. Subset here: FACS-sorted CD8+CD4-CCR7+CD45RA+ naive T cells. The source of these receptors is a human donor in good health. Some libraries in this study had Jurkat cell RNA spiked in.

This clonotype appeared a few times. The J gene is TRBJ2-1, the V gene TRBV7-9, with TRBD2 matching over 13 bases. V dropped 5 bases and J dropped 4; count of bases not matched to a gene: 5. Germline V gene sequence: CDR1 SEHNR, CDR2 FQNEAQ (reference sequence). CDR3 length: 16 residues. CDR3 amino acids: CASSPWTSGSYNEQFF. CDR3 bases: TGTGCCAGCAGCCCGTGGACTAGCGGGAGTTACAATGAGCAGTTCTTC.

This clonotype showed up just a few times. The chain recombines TRBV24-1 with TRBJ2-2; TRBD1 or TRBD2 may be the D gene (6 bases each). The CDR3 runs to 15 residues. Per germline, CDR1 KGHDR and CDR2 SFDVKD. The germline V and J ends were trimmed by 4 bases and 5 bases, with 13 bases remaining between them. This chain's CDR3 is CATSDGGVGTGELFF. The CDR3 DNA follows: TGTGCCACCAGTGACGGGGGCGTGGGAACCGGGGAGCTGTTTTTT.

This clonotype occurred a few times. The rearrangement uses TRBV19 and TRBJ1-4, with TRBD1 as a possible D gene (6 bases). The germline V and J ends were trimmed by 9 bases and 4 bases, with 15 bases remaining between them. The CDR3 is 14 amino acids. Germline V gene lookup returns CDR1 LNHDA and CDR2 SQIVND (reference sequence). The CDR3 loop is CASRGGTFNEKLFF. The CDR3 DNA reads as TGTGCCAGCCGAGGGGGGACTTTTAATGAAAAACTGTTTTTT.

The chain is built from TRBV7-9 and TRBJ1-4; no definite D call. Germline V gene sequence: CDR1 SEHNR, CDR2 FQNEAQ (reference sequence). Trimming shortened V by 4 bases and J by 3 bases, and 15 bases separated the two germline ends. The CDR3 is 16 amino acids. CDR3 loop: CASSSLAGSANEKLFF. CDR3 bases: TGTGCCAGCAGCTCCCTGGCAGGTTCGGCTAATGAAAAACTGTTTTTT.

This clonotype occurred many times. The chain combines TRBV4-2 with TRBJ2-7; D remains ambiguous. V lost 2 bases to trimming and J lost 1 base, with 9 bases between them. Germline assignment: CDR1 LGHNA and CDR2 YNFKEQ. CDR3 length equals 14 residues. DNA for the CDR3: TGTGCCAGCAGCCAACGGACGGATTCCTACGAGCAGTACTTC. This codes for CASSQRTDSYEQYF.

Many counts were recorded for this clonotype. The gene calls are TRBV30 and TRBJ2-7; TRBD1 matches 7 bases. V lost 3 bases, J lost 3 bases, and 5 bases stayed unmatched. Looked up from germline, CDR1 is GTSNPN and CDR2 is SVGIG (reference sequence). The CDR3 has 13 amino acids. CDR3 bases: TGTGCCTGGAGCCCGGGACAGTTCTACGAGCAGTACTTC. Translating it yields CAWSPGQFYEQYF.

On this clonotype: A much larger clone lies one base from this, so it may be a read error. The gene calls are TRBV20-1 and TRBJ2-7; a possible D gene is TRBD2 (6 bases). This CDR3 is built from 16 residues. CDR1 is DFQATT, CDR2 SNEGSKA, per germline (reference sequence). The CDR3 DNA sequence: TGCAGTGCTAGAGATCTTTCACAGCCGCGGGACCACGAGCGGTACTTC. Its protein is CSARDLSQPRDHERYF.

In its sample, this clonotype was seen a few times. The V call is TRBV4-3, the J call TRBJ1-1; weak D call: TRBD1 (6 bases). Germline assignment: CDR1 LGHNA and CDR2 YSLEER. This CDR3 spans 18 amino acids. Trimming cost V 5 bases and J 4 bases, with 26 bases left between them. CDR3 nucleotides: TGCGCCAGCAGCGGACCGAACAGGGAAAAATCTGGTATCACTGAAGCTTTCTTT. Translation: CASSGPNREKSGITEAFF.